The 11 T cell receptor beta chains given below trace back to one sample, sequenced in a study of cytomegalovirus exposure and HLA in healthy donors. It was with 60 Vbeta and 13 Jbeta primers that the PCR ran. Profiling relied on immunoSEQ multiplex PCR, and the TCRdb table lists in-frame clones only, not all of them. The table has around 65,000 clones, about 78% seen once; the top ten hold around 3%. Sequencing was performed on PBMCs. The receptor set was obtained from a girl between 10 and 17 years old in good health and CMV-seropositive.

The chain employs TRBV7-9 and TRBJ2-7; D is uncertain. The length of the CDR3 is 12 residues. Trimming cost V 1 base and J 3 bases, with 4 bases left between them. Looked up from germline, CDR1 is SEHNR and CDR2 is FQNEAQ (reference sequence). CDR3 loop: CASSLVLYEQYF. CDR3 nucleotides: TGTGCCAGCAGCTTAGTTCTCTACGAGCAGTACTTC.

This chain connects TRBV10-3 to TRBJ1-5, with 7 nucleotides matching TRBD1. The J segment lost 4 bases and the V segment lost 6 bases, leaving 3 bases of the junction unmatched. CDR3 length equals 13 residues. Germline V lookup: CDR1 ENHRY, CDR2 SYGVKD. The CDR3 DNA reads as TGTGCCATCAGAGACAGGGCAAATCAGCCCCAGCATTTT. Protein: CAIRDRANQPQHF.

The chain couples TRBV28 to TRBJ2-5, with D tentatively TRBD1 (5 bases). The length of the CDR3 is 16 residues. Germline-derived CDR1 and CDR2 are MDHEN and SYDVKM. The ends were cut back, 0 bases at V and 2 bases at J, with 13 bases in the middle. The CDR3 nucleotides are TGTGCCAGCAGTTTATGGGCCCAGGGTACTCAAGAGACCCAGTACTTC. Translating it yields CASSLWAQGTQETQYF.

This chain uses TRBV28 with TRBJ1-3; 8 bases match TRBD1. Germline assignment: CDR1 MDHEN and CDR2 SYDVKM. This CDR3 spans 15 amino acids. J gave up 7 bases and V 3 bases, and 8 bases lay outside the gene matches. CDR3 bases: TGTGCCAGCAGTTTCATCGGACAGGGTCGGAACACCATATATTTT. Encoded protein: CASSFIGQGRNTIYF.

V and J are TRBV29-1 and TRBJ1-2, with 12 bases matching TRBD1. CDR3 size: 17 residues. Germline lookup yields CDR1 SQVTM and CDR2 ANQGSEA. The V gene end was trimmed by 3 bases and the J gene end by 3 bases; junction bases not matched to a gene: 11. The CDR3 DNA reads TGCAGCGTTGAGGCTAGGGACAGGGGGCCTTTGGACTATGGCTACACCTTC. It specifies CSVEARDRGPLDYGYTF.

The gene calls are TRBV10-3 and TRBJ1-1; D ambiguous. The germline V gene encodes CDR1 ENHRY and CDR2 SYGVKD. With 8 bases removed from V and 6 bases from J, the gap between germline ends came to 13 bases. This CDR3 comprises 12 residues. This chain's CDR3 is CAISRGLAEAFF. Written as DNA, the CDR3 is TGTGCCATCTCCCGAGGGCTCGCTGAAGCTTTCTTT.

V and J are TRBV7-8 and TRBJ1-6; D might be TRBD1 (5 bases). CDR1 and CDR2 (germline): SGHVS, FQNEAQ. Trimming shortened V by 6 bases and J by 3 bases, and 9 bases separated the two germline ends. The CDR3 contains 14 residues. The CDR3 DNA reads as TGTGCCAGCAGGGAGGGACTCTATAATTCACCCCTCCACTTT. This codes for CASREGLYNSPLHF.

CDR3 in amino acids: CASSPGTARRETQYF. CDR3 sequence (DNA): TGTGCCAGCAGCCCCGGGACAGCCCGACGGGAGACCCAGTACTTC. The chain links TRBV2 to TRBJ2-5, with TRBD1 identical over 7 bases. The CDR3 is made up of 15 amino acids. Germline CDR1 reads SNHLY; CDR2 reads FYNNEI. V gave up 6 bases and J gave up 5 bases; unmatched junction bases: 12.

The gene calls are TRBV9 and TRBJ2-5, with a tentative D call TRBD1 (5 bases). CDR3 length: 15 residues. Germline V gives CDR1 SGDLS, CDR2 YYNGEE. Trimming took off 0 bases at V and 0 bases at J, with 9 bases between the two ends. CDR3 residues: CASSVAGHYQETQYF. CDR3 nucleotide sequence: TGTGCCAGCAGCGTAGCAGGACACTACCAAGAGACCCAGTACTTC.

J is TRBJ2-4 and V is TRBV6-1, with 11 bases identical to TRBD1. Germline V gene data show CDR1 as MNHNS and CDR2 as SASEGT. V gave up 5 bases and J gave up 7 bases; unmatched junction bases: 7. This CDR3 region has 15 residues. The DNA of the CDR3 is TGTGCCAGCAGTCGGGACAGGGGGGCGGATAACATTCAGTACTTC. Amino acids: CASSRDRGADNIQYF.

Only a few counts were recorded for this clone. V gene TRBV5-1 combines with J gene TRBJ2-3; 9 bases fit TRBD2. Germline V CDR1 and CDR2: SGHRS, YFSETQ. CDR3 length: 16 residues. V lost 2 bases to trimming and J lost 0 bases; unmatched junction nucleotides: 4. The CDR3 DNA is TGCGCCAGCAGCTTCCAAGCGGGGGGAAGCACAGATACGCAGTATTTT. Translation: CASSFQAGGSTDTQYF.